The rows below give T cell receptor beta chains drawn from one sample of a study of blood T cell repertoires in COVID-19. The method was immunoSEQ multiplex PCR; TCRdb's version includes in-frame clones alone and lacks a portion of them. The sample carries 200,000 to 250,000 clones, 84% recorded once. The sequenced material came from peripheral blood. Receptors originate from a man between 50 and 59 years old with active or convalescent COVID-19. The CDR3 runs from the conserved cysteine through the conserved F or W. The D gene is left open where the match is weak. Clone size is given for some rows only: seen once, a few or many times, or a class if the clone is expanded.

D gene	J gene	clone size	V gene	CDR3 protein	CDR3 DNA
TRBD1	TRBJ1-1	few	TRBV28	CASSSRTGKNTEAFF	TGTGCCAGCAGTTCTCGGACAGGAAAGAACACTGAAGCTTTCTTT
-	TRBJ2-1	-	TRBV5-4	CASSLFQGGYNEQFF	TGTGCCAGCAGCTTGTTTCAGGGGGGTTACAATGAGCAGTTCTTC
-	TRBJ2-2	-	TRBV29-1	CSVALNTGELFF	TGCAGCGTTGCACTGAACACCGGGGAGCTGTTTTTT
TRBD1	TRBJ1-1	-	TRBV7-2	CASSSQGDRGRNTEAFF	TGTGCCAGCAGCTCCCAGGGGGACAGGGGCAGGAACACTGAAGCTTTCTTT
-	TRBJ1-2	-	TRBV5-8	CASSSRFGGGYTF	TGTGCCAGCAGCTCAAGATTCGGGGGAGGCTACACCTTC
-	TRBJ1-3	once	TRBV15	CATSEDSSGNTIYF	TGTGCCACCAGCGAGGACAGCTCTGGAAACACCATATATTTT
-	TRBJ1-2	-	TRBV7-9	CASSLGDGIGGYGYTF	TGTGCCAGCAGCTTAGGGGACGGCATAGGGGGCTATGGCTACACCTTC
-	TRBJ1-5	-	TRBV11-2	CASSQTANQPQHF	TGTGCCAGCAGCCAAACCGCGAATCAGCCCCAGCATTTT
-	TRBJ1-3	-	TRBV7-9	CASSPGLLTSGNTIYF	TGTGCCAGCAGCCCAGGACTTCTCACCTCTGGAAACACCATATATTTT
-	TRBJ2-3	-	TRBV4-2	CASSQETSYTDTQYF	TGTGCCAGCAGCCAAGAGACTAGTTACACAGATACGCAGTATTTT
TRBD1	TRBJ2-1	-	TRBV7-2	CAIWTGNNEQFF	TGTGCCATTTGGACAGGGAACAATGAGCAGTTCTTC
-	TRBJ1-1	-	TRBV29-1	CSATQIRHTEAFF	TGCAGCGCCACACAGATCCGGCACACTGAAGCTTTCTTT
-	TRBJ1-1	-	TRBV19	CASSQRVGSGMNTEAFF	TGTGCCAGTAGTCAAAGGGTGGGGTCAGGGATGAACACTGAAGCTTTCTTT
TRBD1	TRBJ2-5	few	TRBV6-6	CASSGGRGSETQYF	TGTGCCAGCAGTGGTGGCAGGGGGAGCGAGACCCAGTACTTC
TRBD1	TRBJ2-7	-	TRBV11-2	CASGLGGHEQYF	TGTGCCAGCGGCTTAGGGGGCCACGAGCAGTACTTC
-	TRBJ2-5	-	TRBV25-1	CASSSPGVWETQYF	TGTGCCAGCAGCTCCCCCGGGGTCTGGGAGACCCAGTACTTC
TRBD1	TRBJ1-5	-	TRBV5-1	CASSEGTGDQPQHF	TGCGCCAGCAGCGAAGGGACAGGGGATCAGCCCCAGCATTTT
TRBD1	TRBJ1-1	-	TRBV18	CASSLGTGGLGAFF	TGTGCCAGCTCACTGGGGACAGGGGGTCTCGGAGCTTTCTTT
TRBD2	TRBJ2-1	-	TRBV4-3	CASSQGLAGGGNEQFF	TGCGCCAGCAGCCAAGGTCTAGCGGGGGGCGGGAATGAGCAGTTCTTC
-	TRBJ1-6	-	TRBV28	CASSNDGLPLHF	TGTGCCAGCAGTAACGACGGACTCCCCCTCCACTTT
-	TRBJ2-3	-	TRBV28	CASREGTSTDTQYF	TGTGCCAGCAGAGAGGGGACTTCCACAGATACGCAGTATTTT
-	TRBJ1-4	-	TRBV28	CASSTEPLREGLGQKLFF	TGTGCCAGCAGTACCGAACCCCTGAGGGAGGGGCTTGGGCAAAAACTGTTTTTT
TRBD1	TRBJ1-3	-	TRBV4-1	CASSQPRQGRVNTIYF	TGCGCCAGCAGCCAACCCCGACAGGGGAGAGTAAACACCATATATTTT
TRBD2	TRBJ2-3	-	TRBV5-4	CASSLETSGGAGDTQYF	TGTGCCAGCAGCTTGGAAACTAGCGGGGGGGCTGGAGATACGCAGTATTTT
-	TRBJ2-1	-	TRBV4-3	CASSRLTGIDSYNEQFF	TGCGCCAGCAGCCGCCTTACAGGGATAGACTCCTACAATGAGCAGTTCTTC
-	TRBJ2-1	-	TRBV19	CASSGHYFNEQFF	TGTGCCAGTAGCGGACATTACTTCAATGAGCAGTTCTTC
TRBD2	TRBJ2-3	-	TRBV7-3	CASSLAGGSWDTQYF	TGTGCCAGCAGCTTAGCGGGAGGGTCCTGGGATACGCAGTATTTT
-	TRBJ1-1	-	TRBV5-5	CASSLASLNTEAFF	TGTGCCAGCAGCTTGGCGTCTCTGAACACTGAAGCTTTCTTT
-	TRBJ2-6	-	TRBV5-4	CASSTTGRLASGANVLTF	TGTGCCAGCAGCACGACAGGGAGGTTGGCCTCTGGGGCCAACGTCCTGACTTTC
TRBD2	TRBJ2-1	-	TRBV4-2	CASSQEAEGGGLLNEQFF	TGTGCCAGCAGCCAAGAAGCGGAGGGCGGGGGGCTACTCAATGAGCAGTTCTTC
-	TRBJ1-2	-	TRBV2	CASSKTASTNYGYTF	TGTGCCAGCAGCAAGACAGCTTCGACTAACTATGGCTACACCTTC
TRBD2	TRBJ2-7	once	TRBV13	CASSSGLTTYEQYF	TGTGCCAGCAGCTCGGGACTAACTACCTACGAGCAGTACTTC
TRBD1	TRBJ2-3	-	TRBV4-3	CASSRTGAQSGTQYF	TGCGCCAGCAGCCGAACAGGGGCCCAGAGTGGTACGCAGTATTTT
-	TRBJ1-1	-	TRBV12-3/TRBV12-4	CASSGGQNTEAFF	TGTGCCAGCAGTGGGGGACAGAACACTGAAGCTTTCTTT
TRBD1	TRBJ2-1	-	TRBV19	CASSNFRDRGQNEQFF	TGTGCCAGTAGTAACTTTAGGGACAGGGGGCAAAATGAGCAGTTCTTC
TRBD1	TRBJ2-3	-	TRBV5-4	CASSLGTGPLSTDTQYF	TGTGCCAGCAGCTTGGGGACAGGGCCTTTAAGCACAGATACTCAGTATTTT
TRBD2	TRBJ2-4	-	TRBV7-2	CASSLVSGGVAKNIQYF	TGTGCCAGCAGCTTAGTGAGCGGGGGGGTAGCCAAAAACATTCAGTACTTC
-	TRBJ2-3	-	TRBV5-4	CASSRKPQVSSTDTQYF	TGTGCCAGCAGCCGAAAACCACAGGTCTCTAGCACAGATACGCAGTATTTT